This record covers a single TCR beta chain. The antigen is unknown. Sequencing was performed with immunoSEQ multiplex PCR; in TCRdb, only in-frame clones are kept and a portion is missing. Among roughly 43,000 clones listed, about 81% were seen once. This entry is derived from a study of a mutant IDH1 vaccine in newly diagnosed glioma. Germline-derived CDR1 and CDR2 are SGHRS and YFSETQ. The CDR3 length is 11 residues. The trim removed 8 bases at V and 5 bases at J, leaving 3 bases unmatched. Time point here: week 23, last vaccination. Each dose of the vaccine consisted of 300 ug of mutant IDH1 20-mer peptide, with topical imiquimod.

This sample comprised PBMCs, obtained from a glioma patient whose treatment included an IDH1 peptide vaccine. This chain connects TRBV5-1 to TRBJ2-5; 7 nucleotides agree with TRBD2. This clonotype was obtained from a woman aged 18 to 35 with glioma. Some clones in this sample may be carry-over from other donors' samples. The CDR3 nucleotides read TGCGCCAGTACGCGGGGGGAGACCCAGTACTTC. Amino acid sequence: CASTRGETQYF.